Included here is one TCR beta chain sequence, with context. Antigen: not known. This sample is drawn from a study of PD-1 blockade in classical Hodgkin lymphoma. Points from the study as a whole: Reported baseline diversity: healthy donors highest, relapsed/refractory patients lowest.

Method: immunoSEQ multiplex PCR; TCRdb's copy keeps in-frame clones and lacks some. The profile shows 45,000 or so clones, roughly 86% of them singletons. The V end lost 3 bases, the J end lost 8 bases, and 13 bases lay between the germline ends. The CDR3 has 13 residues. Germline V CDR1 and CDR2: SEHNR, FQNEAQ (reference sequence). With no exception, relapse followed autologous stem cell transplantation in all patients, and brentuximab vedotin exposure varied. Complete response, partial response or progressive disease constituted the best response categories observed. The clonotype comes from a human donor with classical Hodgkin lymphoma. The chain combines TRBV7-9 with TRBJ1-1; D is unclear. Sample: peripheral blood mononuclear cells (PBMCs), taken at baseline. In DNA form, the CDR3 reads TGTGCCAGCAGCTTCGAGTCGGGAACCGAAGCTTTCTTT. Protein: CASSFESGTEAFF.